This section outlines one TCR beta chain sequence together with its context. Germline CDR1 GTSNPN, CDR2 SVGIG (reference sequence). V gave up 6 bases and J gave up 4 bases, with 19 bases separating them. There are 15 residues in the CDR3. All enrollees were about 18 to 100 years old and from 20 to 25 US areas. Symptom resolution, clearance, or two negative PCRs marked donors in Cohort 3 as recovered. This specimen comes from a study of blood T cell repertoires in COVID-19. About the study: T cells, B-cell-depleted T cells, or PBMCs provided the cDNA or gDNA that served as material.

Here immunoSEQ multiplex PCR was the method, and the copy in TCRdb shows in-frame clones only, minus some. The sample lists more than 300,000 clones; approximately 90% were seen once. The TCR sequence derives from a woman under 40 who had recovered from COVID-19. The V call is TRBV30, the J call TRBJ1-3, with D tentatively TRBD1 (6 bases). Sequenced input: PBMCs or T cells enriched from blood (not recorded which). Written as DNA, the CDR3 is TGTGCCTGTTCCGGGGGGCTGACAGGAGGAAACACCATATATTTT. Residues: CACSGGLTGGNTIYF.